The 10 T cell receptor beta chains in this list originate from one sample, sequenced in a study of shared clonotypes between healthy human individuals (dated by TCRdb to between 2020 and 2021). Library construction relied on the immunoSEQ multiplex PCR assay. TCRdb re-hosts the immuneACCESS table, in-frame sequences only. Its copies lack some clones; in the studies checked, an unresolved V gene accounts for under half of them, and the cause for the rest is not known. The sample table shows millions of clones, and approximately 95% are seen once. 0.39% of the sample belongs to the ten largest clones. The sequenced sample consisted of naive CD4+ T cells from PBMCs. The cell subset or site tag for this specimen amounts to: CD45RA+ positively selected. The receptors were gathered from a young man in good health. Some clones in this sample may be carry-over from other donors' samples.

The rearrangement joins TRBV6-5 to TRBJ1-2; D remains ambiguous. Germline V CDR1 and CDR2: MNHEY, SVGAGI. Trimming pared 5 bases from V and 5 bases from J, leaving 9 bases between. This CDR3 spans 12 amino acids. This CDR3 reads CASSPRSYGYTF. The CDR3 DNA is TGTGCCAGCAGTCCCAGGAGTTATGGCTACACCTTC.

This sequence joins TRBV28 and TRBJ2-7; TRBD2 aligns across 11 bases. This CDR3 has 15 amino acids. Trimming removed 6 bases from V and 3 bases from J; junction bases left unmatched: 7. The V gene's germline CDR1 is MDHEN and CDR2 SYDVKM. The CDR3 DNA is TGTGCCAGCAGGCAACTAGCGGGAGACCTCTACGAGCAGTACTTC. It encodes CASRQLAGDLYEQYF.

Notes on this clone: This sample includes further DNA sequences coding for the same CDR3. The rearrangement links TRBV20-1 to TRBJ2-1; D gene uncertain. CDR3 length equals 11 residues. Germline loops: CDR1 DFQATT, CDR2 SNEGSKA (reference sequence). V was shortened by 0 bases and J by 9 bases, with 6 bases between the two germline ends. As DNA, the CDR3 is TGCAGTGCTAGAGATTTGGCTGAGCAGTTCTTC. Translated: CSARDLAEQFF.

The rearrangement uses TRBV7-2 and TRBJ1-5; D gene uncertain. This CDR3 contains 15 residues. Per the germline V gene, CDR1 is SGHTA and CDR2 is FQGNSA. Trimming cost V 5 bases and J 2 bases, with 13 bases left between them. CDR3 sequence (DNA): TGTGCCAGCAGCCGGACTGGGTTGGGCAATCAGCCCCAGCATTTT. As protein: CASSRTGLGNQPQHF.

CDR3 in DNA: TGTGCCAGCAGCGTAGCTAGGCTAGCGGGAGGGCCTGGTTCGTTCAATGAGCAGTTCTTC. Its translation is CASSVARLAGGPGSFNEQFF. The rearrangement links TRBV9 to TRBJ2-1; the match to TRBD2 covers 12 bases. V trimming: 0 bases; J trimming: 6 bases; junction bases outside the gene matches: 16. This CDR3 spans 20 amino acids. Germline assignment: CDR1 SGDLS and CDR2 YYNGEE.

V usage is TRBV27 and J usage is TRBJ2-3; D might be TRBD2 (5 bases). Germline V gene lookup returns CDR1 MNHEY and CDR2 SMNVEV (reference sequence). The CDR3 covers 15 residues. The V and J ends lost 7 bases and 6 bases respectively, with 20 bases between them. The CDR3 sequence: CASTRGVYFGDTQYF. CDR3 nucleotides: TGTGCCAGCACACGGGGAGTCTACTTCGGGGATACGCAGTATTTT.

In DNA form, the CDR3 reads TGTGCCAGCTCACCCGCTCTAGCGGGAGGGATCAATGAGCAGTTCTTC. Protein product: CASSPALAGGINEQFF. The rearrangement uses TRBV18 and TRBJ2-1; 12 bases are a match to TRBD2. Germline V lookup: CDR1 KGHSH, CDR2 LQKENI. The CDR3 sequence is 16 residues long. Trimming at V came to 3 bases and at J to 6 bases, leaving 6 bases not matched to a gene. The variable domain in full, completed from reference TRBV18 and TRBJ2-1, reads NAGVMQNPRHLVRRRGQEARLRCSPMKGHSHVYWYRQLPEEGLKFMVYLQKENIIDESGMPKERFSAEFPKEGPSILRIQQVVRGDSAAYFCASSPALAGGINEQFFGPGTRLTVL.

This chain connects TRBV5-4 to TRBJ2-7; D is unresolved. Trimming took 0 bases from V and 2 from J, leaving 9 bases between them. Germline V lookup: CDR1 SGHNT, CDR2 YYREEE (reference sequence). CDR3 length: 14 amino acids. CDR3 nucleotides: TGTGCCAGCAGCTTGGTTCAAGGGACCTACGAGCAGTACTTC. Translated, it gives CASSLVQGTYEQYF.

Only a few counts were recorded for this clone. The CDR3 nucleotides are TGTGCCAGCAGTCTCACCAGGGGGCTGAACACTGAAGCTTTCTTT. Its protein is CASSLTRGLNTEAFF. The rearrangement links TRBV28 to TRBJ1-1; 8 bases map to TRBD1. Germline CDR1 is MDHEN and CDR2 is SYDVKM. The CDR3 totals 15 residues. V was clipped by 5 bases and J by 0 bases; unmatched bases: 5.

V is TRBV6-1 and J is TRBJ2-5; perhaps TRBD1 as D (6 bases). Germline V gene data show CDR1 as MNHNS and CDR2 as SASEGT. The CDR3 runs 15 residues. V gave up 10 bases and J gave up 4 bases, with 22 bases separating them. CDR3 DNA: TGTGCCATCGGGGTGGGGGCCGTGGGTGGAGAGACCCAGTACTTC. Protein sequence: CAIGVGAVGGETQYF.